A selection of T cell receptor beta chains follows, all from one sample in a study of T-cell reconstitution after alpha-beta-depleted transplantation in children. TCRdb re-derived calls from the PCR reads in MiXCR, one entry per CDR3 protein. The data hold about 580,000 distinct CDR3 sequences, with more than 20% observed a single time. The sequenced sample was PBMCs, mostly from graft donor cells, obtained 360 days after TCRalphabeta/CD19-depleted stem cell transplant. These receptors were obtained from a boy under three years old who had a stem cell transplant for acute myeloid leukemia, so the T cells may come from the graft donor. Both conserved end residues are trimmed from each CDR3. The order of the fields is D gene, J gene, V gene, CDR3 protein. A D gene is named only where the DNA matches it firmly.

d_gene: .; j_gene: TRBJ1-1; v_gene: TRBV5-5; CDR3aa: ASSPPDTGAF
d_gene: .; j_gene: TRBJ2-5; v_gene: TRBV5-4; CDR3aa: ASSPTGRMGTQY
d_gene: TRBD2; j_gene: TRBJ2-1; v_gene: TRBV29-1; CDR3aa: SVAVRSGGAGEQF
d_gene: .; j_gene: TRBJ2-1; v_gene: TRBV7-3; CDR3aa: ASSLSPEDIDEQF
d_gene: .; j_gene: TRBJ1-2; v_gene: TRBV12-3/TRBV12-4; CDR3aa: ASRHTGHYGYT
d_gene: .; j_gene: TRBJ2-7; v_gene: TRBV6-2/TRBV6-3; CDR3aa: ASSVSTYEQY
d_gene: .; j_gene: TRBJ2-7; v_gene: TRBV5-1; CDR3aa: ASSFPGLSYEQY
d_gene: .; j_gene: TRBJ2-1; v_gene: TRBV20-1; CDR3aa: SARALVGSEQF
d_gene: .; j_gene: TRBJ1-1; v_gene: TRBV3-1; CDR3aa: ASSQGRADTEAF
d_gene: .; j_gene: TRBJ2-7; v_gene: TRBV12-3/TRBV12-4; CDR3aa: ASRIDSSYEQY
d_gene: TRBD2; j_gene: TRBJ2-3; v_gene: TRBV7-2; CDR3aa: ASSLATSRLTDTQY
d_gene: .; j_gene: TRBJ2-3; v_gene: TRBV20-1; CDR3aa: SARGVPSTDTQY
d_gene: .; j_gene: TRBJ2-7; v_gene: TRBV10-3; CDR3aa: AISEGLSDLSYEQY
d_gene: TRBD1; j_gene: TRBJ2-4; v_gene: TRBV24-1; CDR3aa: ATSEATGGHGSIQY
d_gene: .; j_gene: TRBJ2-2; v_gene: TRBV3-1; CDR3aa: ASSQDGPRGPPGELF
d_gene: .; j_gene: TRBJ1-1; v_gene: TRBV4-3; CDR3aa: ASSLAGWAMNTEAF
d_gene: .; j_gene: TRBJ2-1; v_gene: TRBV24-1; CDR3aa: ATGTYNEQF
d_gene: TRBD2; j_gene: TRBJ2-5; v_gene: TRBV4-3; CDR3aa: ASSQDARGGGIQETQY
d_gene: TRBD1; j_gene: TRBJ1-6; v_gene: TRBV10-2; CDR3aa: ASGGQDNSPLH
d_gene: .; j_gene: TRBJ2-1; v_gene: TRBV5-1; CDR3aa: ASSPQGLGSYNEQF
d_gene: TRBD1; j_gene: TRBJ2-1; v_gene: TRBV30; CDR3aa: AWKFRDRVYNEQF
d_gene: .; j_gene: TRBJ2-5; v_gene: TRBV9; CDR3aa: ASSGTGTETQY
d_gene: TRBD2; j_gene: TRBJ2-1; v_gene: TRBV20-1; CDR3aa: SARLAGGRNSYNEQF
d_gene: .; j_gene: TRBJ2-1; v_gene: TRBV10-3; CDR3aa: AISETEFNEQF
d_gene: .; j_gene: TRBJ2-7; v_gene: TRBV18; CDR3aa: ASSPRGSIGRNRYEQY
d_gene: TRBD1; j_gene: TRBJ2-5; v_gene: TRBV29-1; CDR3aa: SVRQGRETQY
d_gene: .; j_gene: TRBJ1-1; v_gene: TRBV29-1; CDR3aa: SSWGRLGDTEAF
d_gene: .; j_gene: TRBJ1-6; v_gene: TRBV6-5; CDR3aa: ASSFSAGRGNSPLH
d_gene: TRBD1; j_gene: TRBJ1-2; v_gene: TRBV29-1; CDR3aa: SVEPDRNYGYT
d_gene: .; j_gene: TRBJ2-1; v_gene: TRBV2; CDR3aa: ASRSVQGDEQF
d_gene: .; j_gene: TRBJ2-1; v_gene: TRBV29-1; CDR3aa: SVGAGGYNEQF
d_gene: TRBD1; j_gene: TRBJ1-6; v_gene: TRBV12-3/TRBV12-4; CDR3aa: ASTDRGGSPLH
d_gene: TRBD1; j_gene: TRBJ2-1; v_gene: TRBV27; CDR3aa: ASSLLPGTGGFNEQF
d_gene: .; j_gene: TRBJ2-1; v_gene: TRBV7-2; CDR3aa: ASSLIAATYEQF
d_gene: .; j_gene: TRBJ1-2; v_gene: TRBV29-1; CDR3aa: SVVWGSYGYT
d_gene: TRBD1; j_gene: TRBJ1-2; v_gene: TRBV18; CDR3aa: ASSPWTGFNYGYT
d_gene: .; j_gene: TRBJ1-5; v_gene: TRBV28; CDR3aa: ASSLLIGTPMILDSNQPQH
d_gene: .; j_gene: TRBJ1-2; v_gene: TRBV5-8; CDR3aa: ASSFSRRTGEGYT
d_gene: .; j_gene: TRBJ2-5; v_gene: TRBV18; CDR3aa: ASSWAGQETQY
d_gene: .; j_gene: TRBJ2-2; v_gene: TRBV11-1; CDR3aa: ASSLDPLGGNRANTGELF
d_gene: TRBD1; j_gene: TRBJ1-6; v_gene: TRBV6-5; CDR3aa: ASSNDRGVYNSPLH
d_gene: .; j_gene: TRBJ2-7; v_gene: TRBV10-3; CDR3aa: AISESLEGRSSYEQY
d_gene: .; j_gene: TRBJ1-1; v_gene: TRBV10-3; CDR3aa: ATAPRGTEAF
d_gene: .; j_gene: TRBJ2-1; v_gene: TRBV28; CDR3aa: ASSLPSNQGSEQF
d_gene: .; j_gene: TRBJ1-5; v_gene: TRBV7-8; CDR3aa: ASSFTTSNQPQH
d_gene: .; j_gene: TRBJ1-5; v_gene: TRBV20-1; CDR3aa: SAREPLATGSNQPQH
d_gene: .; j_gene: TRBJ2-2; v_gene: TRBV11-2; CDR3aa: ASSLGPSGELF
d_gene: .; j_gene: TRBJ2-2; v_gene: TRBV29-1; CDR3aa: SVVSQVNTGELF
d_gene: TRBD2; j_gene: TRBJ2-2; v_gene: TRBV12-3/TRBV12-4; CDR3aa: ASNIPGLASTGELF
d_gene: TRBD1; j_gene: TRBJ2-3; v_gene: TRBV18; CDR3aa: ASSDRAEADTQY
d_gene: .; j_gene: TRBJ1-6; v_gene: TRBV28; CDR3aa: ASSPIPLVESPLH
d_gene: .; j_gene: TRBJ1-1; v_gene: TRBV29-1; CDR3aa: SVEGGRLYGEAF
d_gene: .; j_gene: TRBJ1-1; v_gene: TRBV29-1; CDR3aa: SVLTHYHSNTEAF